This T cell receptor (beta chain) was captured by sequencing in a study of shared clonotypes between healthy human individuals. Points from the study as a whole: A handful of donors shared approximately 5% of their naive CD4 clonotypes. Compared with memory subsets, naive subsets generally had larger estimated richness.

Turning to this clone: As yet, its antigen is unknown.

The assay was immunoSEQ multiplex PCR, and TCRdb's table has in-frame clones only and misses some. Altogether 2.5 million or so clones are present, just over 90% being singletons, with the ten largest covering around 0.15%. Each sample came from a Caucasian adult donor living in Nashville, Tennessee. The V end was cut by 3 bases, the J end by 6 bases, with 13 bases between. The CDR3 has 15 amino acids. Germline-derived CDR1 and CDR2 are SGHRS and YFSETQ. Specimen: naive CD4+ T cells sorted from blood. Subset specified: CD45RA+ positively selected. The V gene is TRBV5-1, the J gene TRBJ1-6; the D gene is possibly TRBD1 (5 bases). The origin of this receptor is a young man in good health. The CDR3 here is CASSSQGPANSPLHF. In nucleotides, the CDR3 is TGCGCCAGCAGCTCCCAGGGACCTGCTAATTCACCCCTCCACTTT.